This TCR beta chain stems from a study of beta chain features in type 1 diabetes. Overall study results and limits: Individuals with type 1 diabetes displayed fewer insertions and more deletions at VDJ junctions.

As regards this clone: No antigen is known for it.

With 0 bases removed from V and 2 bases from J, the gap between germline ends came to 8 bases. This CDR3 contains 14 residues. The germline CDR1 and CDR2 sequences are SQVTM and ANQGSEA. Reverse transcription of all isolated RNA meant that expressed TCRB transcripts were sequenced. This table comes from immunoSEQ multiplex PCR, and its TCRdb copy is limited to in-frame clones, with some not included. The sample yields hundreds of thousands of clones, approximately 30% seen once. This chain links TRBV29-1 with TRBJ1-3; no clear D gene. The clonotype originates from a man aged 18 to 29 in good health. The sample comprised naive CD4+ T cells from blood. The CDR3 region has the DNA TGCAGCGTTGAAGATTCCGGAACTGGAAACACCATATATTTT. It specifies CSVEDSGTGNTIYF.